This T cell receptor (beta chain) was identified during a study of cytomegalovirus exposure and HLA in healthy donors. It was with 60 Vbeta and 13 Jbeta primers that the PCR ran. Per the authors' pipeline: There were some 87 million unique TCR beta chains by a later count, and 8.5 million to 14 million of them were shared. Clones were read by immunoSEQ multiplex PCR, and TCRdb kept only the in-frame ones, dropping some. The V and J calls and clone size are taken from that table; D and trimming were inferred from the DNA. The sample holds roughly 120,000 clones; roughly 80% are singletons and the top ten take 2.5%. The germline V gene has CDR1 MNHEY and CDR2 SMNVEV (reference sequence). V lost 5 bases to trimming and J lost 10 bases; unmatched junction nucleotides: 9. This CDR3 spans 15 amino acids. Points on this clone: Its antigen is not identified.

Broader study findings: Most observed TCR sequences were rare, whereas some public TCRs were detected in many donors. Being productive about 87% or about 30% of the time was typical of most TCR beta V segments in an earlier analysis.

The TCR originated in a man aged 25 to 40 in good health and CMV-seronegative. The sample consisted of PBMCs. The V gene is TRBV27, the J gene TRBJ2-1, with 12 bases lining up with TRBD2. CDR3 in amino acids: CASSPGTSGLKEQFF. The DNA of the CDR3 is TGTGCCAGCAGTCCCGGGACTAGCGGGCTAAAAGAGCAGTTCTTC.